This T cell receptor (beta chain) was identified in a study of blood T cell repertoires in COVID-19. Overall study context: The samples span acute and convalescent COVID-19 from the United States, Italy and Spain. T cells, B-cell-depleted T cells, or PBMCs supplied cDNA or gDNA.

The germline V gene has CDR1 MDHEN and CDR2 SYDVKM. V was pared by 2 bases and J by 3 bases, with 10 bases between. The length of the CDR3 is 14 residues. Clones were sequenced by immunoSEQ multiplex PCR, and TCRdb holds only the in-frame ones, with some missing. Of 150,000 to 200,000 clones listed, roughly 85% are singletons. The source of this sequence is a woman in her 30s with acute or convalescent COVID-19. What was sequenced was peripheral blood. The chain has TRBV28 and TRBJ2-5; D perhaps matches TRBD1 (5 bases). The CDR3 region is CASSLAGREETQYF. In DNA, the CDR3 is TGTGCCAGCAGTTTAGCCGGCAGGGAAGAGACCCAGTACTTC.